This TCR beta chain came from a study of T cell repertoires in cytomegalovirus infection. Notes on the study in general: The study found HLA-C-restricted CMV-specific TCR beta clonotypes dominating the ex vivo response. Using cumulative public TCR beta family frequency, the authors identified those who carried CMV together with the relevant HLA.

For this clonotype: Antigen unknown.

Trimming left V 0 bases short and J 7 bases short, with 10 bases between. The CDR3 has 15 residues. Per the germline V gene, CDR1 is MGHDK and CDR2 is SYGVNS. From the reads, TCRdb called clonotypes with MiXCR, one entry per CDR3 protein. The sample lists 230,000 or so distinct CDR3 sequences, about a sixth seen once, with roughly 45% in the top ten. V gene TRBV25-1 combines with J gene TRBJ1-6; tentative D call: TRBD1 (5 bases). The TCR was taken from a human donor in good health (CMV status not recorded). Some clones in this sample may be carry-over from other donors' samples. Sequenced material: CD8+ T cells from PBMCs. The CDR3 sequence is CASSEYGHRNSPLHF. In nucleotides, the CDR3 is TGTGCCAGCAGTGAATACGGACATAGGAATTCACCCCTCCACTTT.